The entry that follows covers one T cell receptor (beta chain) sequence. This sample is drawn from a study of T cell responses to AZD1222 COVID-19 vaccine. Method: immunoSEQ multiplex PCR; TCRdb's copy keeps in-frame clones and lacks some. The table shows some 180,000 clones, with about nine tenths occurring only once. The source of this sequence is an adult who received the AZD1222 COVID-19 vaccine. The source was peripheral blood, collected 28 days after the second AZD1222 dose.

The CDR3 loop reads CSALRGVTGYGYTF. The DNA of the CDR3 is TGCAGCGCCCTAAGGGGGGTGACAGGTTATGGCTACACCTTC. The chain links TRBV29-1 to TRBJ1-2; tentative D call: TRBD1 (6 bases). This CDR3 is 14 amino acids long. V lost 7 bases and J lost 5, with 20 bases in between. The germline V gene has CDR1 SQVTM and CDR2 ANQGSEA.